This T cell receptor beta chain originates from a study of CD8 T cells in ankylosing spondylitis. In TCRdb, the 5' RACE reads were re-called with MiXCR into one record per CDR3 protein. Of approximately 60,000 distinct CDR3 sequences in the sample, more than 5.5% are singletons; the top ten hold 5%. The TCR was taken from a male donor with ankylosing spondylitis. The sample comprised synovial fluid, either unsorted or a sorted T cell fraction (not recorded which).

CDR3 DNA sequence: TGTGCCAGCAGTCAAAACAGGGGGAATTCACCCCTCCACTTT. Translation gives CASSQNRGNSPLHF. V gene TRBV27 combines with J gene TRBJ1-6, with 8 bases that match TRBD1. Looked up from germline, CDR1 is MNHEY and CDR2 is SMNVEV (reference sequence). The length of the CDR3 is 14 residues. Unmatched junction bases numbered 4, after V lost 5 bases and J lost 7 bases.